The rows below give T cell receptor beta chains drawn from one sample of a study of T-cell memory formation after mild COVID-19. TCRdb independently ran MiXCR on the 5' RACE reads; one entry per CDR3 protein. The repertoire has about 350,000 distinct CDR3 sequences, roughly 13% of them found once; the top ten carry 20% to 25%. The sequenced material came from PBMCs or a T cell subset sorted from them (not recorded which). These receptor sequences come from a man younger than 35 who had mild COVID-19 (a few samples of this study predate the infection). Cell type and time point are not known. CDR3s include the opening cysteine and the closing phenylalanine or tryptophan. D genes are given only for firm matches. A row's size may be missing; if present it is once, few, many or a size class.

TRBV29-1	.	14	few	TRBJ2-2	TGCAGCGTTGAGGGGGCCCACAACACCGGGGAGCTGTTTTTT	CSVEGAHNTGELFF
TRBV5-1	TRBD1	15	few	TRBJ1-5	TGCGCCAGCAGCTCCGGGACAGGGGAAAATCAGCCCCAGCATTTT	CASSSGTGENQPQHF
TRBV20-1	.	16	.	TRBJ1-2	TGCAGTGCTAGAGCGGGGGGGCGCATCGGTAACTATGGCTACACCTTC	CSARAGGRIGNYGYTF
TRBV7-2	TRBD2	13	few	TRBJ2-5	TGTGCCAGCAGCTTTAGCGGGGTGGAGACCCAGTACTTC	CASSFSGVETQYF
TRBV5-1	.	15	.	TRBJ1-5	TGCGCCAGCAGCTTCGCAGGGGACCCTAATCAGCCCCAGCATTTT	CASSFAGDPNQPQHF
TRBV29-1	.	12	many	TRBJ2-1	TGCAGCGTTGAAACGTACGGACAGTTAAAGTTCTTC	CSVETYGQLKFF
TRBV27	.	18	.	TRBJ2-4	TGTGCCAGCAGTTTATCGGGGCAGCCCTGGGGCCTCAAAAACATTCAGTACTTC	CASSLSGQPWGLKNIQYF
TRBV28	TRBD1	17	.	TRBJ2-5	TGTGCCAGCAGTTTATCGAGGACAGGGGGCGATGAGGAGACCCAGTACTTC	CASSLSRTGGDEETQYF
TRBV5-4	.	12	few	TRBJ2-1	TGTGCCAGCAGCTTGGTGACCAATGAGCAGTTCTTC	CASSLVTNEQFF
TRBV28	TRBD2	14	few	TRBJ2-5	TGTGCCAGCGGATTAGCGGGGGTTAAAGAGACCCAGTACTTC	CASGLAGVKETQYF
TRBV12-3/TRBV12-4	TRBD1	17	.	TRBJ2-3	TGTGCCAGCAGTTTATGGGGTCAGGGGGTCGGTACAGATACGCAGTATTTT	CASSLWGQGVGTDTQYF
TRBV5-6	TRBD2	14	.	TRBJ2-7	TGTGCCAGCAGTTCCGGACTAGGATCTGGGGAGCAGTACTTC	CASSSGLGSGEQYF
TRBV19	TRBD1	14	.	TRBJ1-2	TGTGCCAGTAGATTTGGACAGGAGAACTATGGCTACACCTTC	CASRFGQENYGYTF
TRBV6-1	.	15	.	TRBJ2-4	TGTGCCAGCAGATGGGGGTTACTAGCCAAAAACATTCAGTACTTC	CASRWGLLAKNIQYF
TRBV6-5	.	11	few	TRBJ2-7	TGTGCCAGCAGTTACTCGGGGGAGCAGTACTTC	CASSYSGEQYF
TRBV4-2	TRBD2	16	many	TRBJ2-1	TGTGCCAGCAGCCAAGATCTTGGGGGGGGATACAATGAGCAGTTCTTC	CASSQDLGGGYNEQFF
TRBV15	.	16	few	TRBJ2-2	TGTGCCACCAGCGGATACAGGGGACTTAACACCGGGGAGCTGTTTTTT	CATSGYRGLNTGELFF
TRBV6-1	TRBD1	15	few	TRBJ2-5	TGTGCCAGCCAGAGACAGGGGTCGTACCAAGAGACCCAGTACTTC	CASQRQGSYQETQYF
TRBV7-2	.	15	.	TRBJ2-1	TGTGCCAGCAGCTTAGCCCTAGGAGGGGGCGAAGAGCAGTTCTTC	CASSLALGGGEEQFF
TRBV15	TRBD1	16	.	TRBJ2-5	TGTGCCACCAGCCGAACACCTAGACAGGGTTCCGAGACCCAGTACTTC	CATSRTPRQGSETQYF
TRBV5-1	.	13	few	TRBJ1-3	TGCGCCAGCAGAACGCTCTCTGGAAACACCATATATTTT	CASRTLSGNTIYF
TRBV2	.	15	few	TRBJ1-1	TGTGCCAGCAGTGGCGTGGCGGGAGCAAACACTGAAGCTTTCTTT	CASSGVAGANTEAFF
TRBV29-1	.	13	.	TRBJ1-4	TGCAGCGTCTATCTTGGGGGAGTCGAAAAACTGTTTTTT	CSVYLGGVEKLFF
TRBV7-2	TRBD2	15	.	TRBJ2-5	TGTGCCAGCAAATCGGGACTAGCGGGGCAAGAGACCCAGTACTTC	CASKSGLAGQETQYF
TRBV27	TRBD2	15	.	TRBJ2-3	TGTGCCAGCAGCCCCACCGGGACTAGAAAAATCGCGCAGTATTTT	CASSPTGTRKIAQYF
TRBV20-1	.	13	.	TRBJ2-3	TGCAGTGCATCAAACCCCGGGACAGATACGCAGTATTTT	CSASNPGTDTQYF
TRBV5-1	TRBD1	14	.	TRBJ2-7	TGCGCCAGCAGCCCAGGGACAGGGGGAAACGAGCAGTACTTC	CASSPGTGGNEQYF
TRBV6-2/TRBV6-3	.	16	few	TRBJ2-7	TGTGCCAGCAGTTACTCGCGGCGGGATCTTTTCTACGAGCAGTACTTC	CASSYSRRDLFYEQYF
TRBV29-1	.	13	.	TRBJ2-5	TGCAGCGTTGAAGGCTGGGACCAAGAGACCCAGTACTTC	CSVEGWDQETQYF
TRBV18	TRBD1	17	.	TRBJ2-6	TGTGCCAGCTCACCCCGAAGAGGGGGCGCTGGGGCCAACGTCCTGACTTTC	CASSPRRGGAGANVLTF
TRBV29-1	TRBD2	11	few	TRBJ2-1	TGCAGTAGCGGGGTAAACAATGAGCAGTTCTTC	CSSGVNNEQFF
TRBV7-6	TRBD2	15	few	TRBJ2-3	TGTGCCAGCAGCATGACTAGCGGGTTCACAGATACGCAGTATTTT	CASSMTSGFTDTQYF
TRBV12-3/TRBV12-4	.	15	few	TRBJ1-2	TGTGCCAGCGGTCATAGGGCGGTTCACTACTATGGCTACACCTTC	CASGHRAVHYYGYTF
TRBV29-1	TRBD2	15	many	TRBJ2-4	TGCAGCGTTGAATGGCGGGGGGAAGCCAAAAACATTCAGTACTTC	CSVEWRGEAKNIQYF
TRBV28	.	12	few	TRBJ1-4	TGTGCCAGCAGTGGTAACAGGGAAAAACTGTTTTTT	CASSGNREKLFF
TRBV5-5	TRBD1	15	few	TRBJ1-5	TGTGCCAGCAGCCCCCAGGGGGGGGGCAATCAGCCCCAGCATTTT	CASSPQGGGNQPQHF
TRBV9	TRBD2	12	many	TRBJ2-3	TGTGCCAGCAGCTCGGGAGGGAATACGCAGTATTTT	CASSSGGNTQYF
TRBV6-2/TRBV6-3	.	16	many	TRBJ2-7	TGTGCCAGCAGTCGCGGCGGCTCGTCAGGTGGGTACGAGCAGTACTTC	CASSRGGSSGGYEQYF
TRBV6-2/TRBV6-3	.	14	.	TRBJ1-5	TGTGCCAGCAATAAGGGAAATAGCAATCAGCCCCAGCATTTT	CASNKGNSNQPQHF
TRBV7-9	.	11	many	TRBJ2-7	TGTGCCAGCAGCTTAGACTACGAGCAGTACTTC	CASSLDYEQYF
TRBV4-1	.	13	many	TRBJ1-3	TGCGCCAGCAGCCAAGAAGAAGGAAACACCATATATTTT	CASSQEEGNTIYF
TRBV12-3/TRBV12-4	.	12	.	TRBJ1-5	TGTGCCAGCAGTCCCGTCCAACAGCCCCAGCATTTT	CASSPVQQPQHF
TRBV10-3	.	13	.	TRBJ2-2	TGTGCCATCAGTGGGATCCCTGCCGGGGAGCTGTTTTTT	CAISGIPAGELFF
TRBV7-2	TRBD1	16	.	TRBJ1-5	TGTGCCAGCAGCTTCGCGGGGACAGGGGTGGGTCAGCCCCAGCATTTT	CASSFAGTGVGQPQHF
TRBV5-1	TRBD1	13	.	TRBJ2-3	TGCGCCAGCGGACAGGGAGCTTTAGATACGCAGTATTTT	CASGQGALDTQYF
TRBV7-7	TRBD1	15	few	TRBJ2-5	TGTGCCAGCAGCCCCGGGACAGGGGGACAAGAGACCCAGTACTTC	CASSPGTGGQETQYF
TRBV2	.	17	few	TRBJ2-4	TGTGCCAGCAGACCCCCCCTGAGGAGTCTAGCCAAAAACATTCAGTACTTC	CASRPPLRSLAKNIQYF